The 16 T cell receptor beta chains listed next were all sequenced from one sample in a study of CD8+ T cells in alopecia areata. cDNA serving as the sequencing template came from extracted, reverse transcribed RNA. Using immunoSEQ multiplex PCR, the repertoire was profiled, and TCRdb retains in-frame clones only, with some absent. The sample has about 110,000 clones, about 60% seen once. Sample: NKG2D-low CD8+ T cells sorted from blood. The receptors stem from a human donor with alopecia areata.

The chain links TRBV27 to TRBJ2-2; D unresolved. Germline loops: CDR1 MNHEY, CDR2 SMNVEV (reference sequence). The CDR3 contains 14 residues. V lost 5 bases, J lost 7 bases, and 14 bases lay in between. The CDR3 nucleotides are TGTGCCAGCAGTCCGAGTAGGCCCAACGGGGAGCTGTTTTTT. It yields the protein CASSPSRPNGELFF.

The rearrangement uses TRBV9 and TRBJ2-1; perhaps TRBD2 as D (6 bases). The CDR3 has 13 residues. Germline CDR1 SGDLS, CDR2 YYNGEE. Trimming removed 2 bases at V and 8 bases at J, with 11 bases between. The CDR3 bases are TGTGCCAGCAGCGTCGGAGGGCAGCATGAGCAGTTCTTC. Translation: CASSVGGQHEQFF.

The V gene is TRBV7-9, the J gene TRBJ2-1, with D tentatively TRBD1 (6 bases). The CDR3 totals 14 residues. Trimming removed 2 bases at V and 9 bases at J, with 14 bases between. Germline V gives CDR1 SEHNR, CDR2 FQNEAQ (reference sequence). In DNA form, the CDR3 reads TGTGCCAGCAGCTTACGGACAGCGGTTGGTGAGCAGTTCTTC. It translates to CASSLRTAVGEQFF. Using reference TRBV7-9 and TRBJ2-1 for the parts outside the CDR3, the full variable domain is DTGVSQNPRHKITKRGQNVTFRCDPISEHNRLYWYRQTLGQGPEFLTYFQNEAQLEKSRLLSDRFSAERPKGSFSTLEIQRTEQGDSAMYLCASSLRTAVGEQFFGPGTRLTVL.

This chain links TRBV28 with TRBJ2-3; TRBD2 agrees at 15 bases. J gave up 0 bases and V 2 bases, and 12 bases lay outside the gene matches. CDR3 length: 21 amino acids. Germline V CDR1 and CDR2: MDHEN, SYDVKM. This CDR3 is CASSLPTRTSGRARSTDTQYF. As DNA, the CDR3 is TGTGCCAGCAGTTTACCCACGCGGACTAGCGGGAGGGCGAGGAGCACAGATACGCAGTATTTT.

The chain carries TRBV13 and TRBJ2-1, with D maybe TRBD1 (5 bases). CDR1 is PRHDT and CDR2 is FYEKMQ in the germline V gene (reference sequence). V shed 0 bases and J shed 5 bases, with 8 bases lying between them. This CDR3 is built from 14 residues. CDR3 sequence: CASSLGGPNNEQFF. The CDR3 nucleotides read TGTGCCAGCAGCTTAGGGGGGCCGAACAATGAGCAGTTCTTC.

The sample holds one count of this clone. The CDR3 DNA reads as TGTGCCAGCAGCTTACAGGGGAGTAGGGACAATGAGCAGTTCTTC. Translation: CASSLQGSRDNEQFF. The V call is TRBV13, the J call TRBJ2-1; D perhaps matches TRBD1 (6 bases). The CDR3 spans 15 residues. V gave up 2 bases and J gave up 5 bases, with 13 bases separating them. Germline V gene data show CDR1 as PRHDT and CDR2 as FYEKMQ (reference sequence).

The rearrangement links TRBV15 to TRBJ2-1, with 10 bases that match TRBD1. The trim removed 1 base at V and 2 bases at J, leaving 5 bases unmatched. The CDR3 is made up of 17 amino acids. Germline V gene lookup returns CDR1 LNHNV and CDR2 YYDKDF (reference sequence). The chain's CDR3 is CATSRGRDRGPYNEQFF. The CDR3, as DNA: TGTGCCACCAGCAGAGGACGGGACAGGGGTCCCTACAATGAGCAGTTCTTC.

The chain uses TRBV27 and TRBJ2-7, with 9 bases identical to TRBD1. V dropped 3 bases and J dropped 5; count of bases not matched to a gene: 5. The CDR3 contains 14 residues. Germline CDR1 reads MNHEY; CDR2 reads SMNVEV (reference sequence). The CDR3 loop reads CASSFRDRVHEQYF. For the CDR3, the DNA is TGTGCCAGCAGTTTTAGGGACAGGGTCCACGAGCAGTACTTC.

V gene TRBV7-3 combines with J gene TRBJ2-1; no definite D call. The CDR3 runs 15 residues. Germline-derived CDR1 and CDR2 are SGHTA and FQGTGA. The V and J ends lost 3 bases and 2 bases respectively, with 11 bases between them. The CDR3 region has the DNA TGTGCCAGCAGCTTTAGTGACTCAACCTACAATGAGCAGTTCTTC. As protein: CASSFSDSTYNEQFF.

DNA of the CDR3: TGTGCCAGCAGTTACTCTAGCGGCGACGAGCAGTACTTC. It is translated as CASSYSSGDEQYF. This chain connects TRBV6-5 to TRBJ2-7; possible D gene TRBD2, 6 bases. The CDR3 is 13 residues long. Trimming cost V 0 bases and J 5 bases, with 8 bases left between them. Germline V gene lookup returns CDR1 MNHEY and CDR2 SVGAGI.

This sequence joins TRBV20-1 and TRBJ1-2; D remains ambiguous. The CDR3 runs to 10 residues. V lost 3 bases and J 6 bases, leaving 5 bases between the germline ends. CDR1 DFQATT and CDR2 SNEGSKA come from the germline V gene (reference sequence). CDR3 in DNA: TGCAGTGCTAGGAGGGATGGCTACACCTTC. It specifies CSARRDGYTF.

The chain couples TRBV29-1 to TRBJ1-2; TRBD1 agrees at 8 bases. V gave up 0 bases and J gave up 3 bases; unmatched junction bases: 18. Germline loops: CDR1 SQVTM, CDR2 ANQGSEA. This CDR3 is 19 amino acids long. In nucleotides, the CDR3 is TGCAGCGTTGAAGAACGTGGGACAGGATTGGAGGGCCTTTACTATGGCTACACCTTC. It codes for CSVEERGTGLEGLYYGYTF.

The genes are TRBV30 and TRBJ1-1; D possibly corresponds to TRBD1 (5 bases). Germline values: CDR1 GTSNPN, CDR2 SVGIG (reference sequence). V was pared by 5 bases and J by 7 bases, with 17 bases between. The CDR3 covers 13 residues. Here the CDR3 reads CAWAPGGDLEAFF. CDR3 in DNA: TGTGCCTGGGCCCCCGGGGGGGACCTTGAAGCTTTCTTT.

The rearrangement joins TRBV6-5 to TRBJ1-5, with D perhaps matching TRBD1 (5 bases). CDR1 and CDR2 from the germline V gene are MNHEY and SVGAGI. The CDR3 covers 15 residues. Trimming left V 0 bases short and J 7 bases short, with 13 bases between. The CDR3 nucleotides are TGTGCCAGCAGTTACTCGGGGGACTCTTGGCAGCCCCAGCATTTT. It is translated as CASSYSGDSWQPQHF.

V gene TRBV4-1 combines with J gene TRBJ2-5, with D uncertain. Germline V gene lookup returns CDR1 MGHRA and CDR2 YSYEKL. The CDR3 loop spans 13 amino acids. V lost 5 bases and J 4 bases, leaving 11 bases between the germline ends. CDR3 sequence reads: CASSSLIGETQYF. The CDR3 region has the DNA TGCGCCAGCAGCTCACTAATCGGAGAGACCCAGTACTTC.

The V and J genes are TRBV10-2 and TRBJ2-5; a possible D gene is TRBD1 (6 bases). This CDR3 is 14 amino acids long. Germline V gene sequence: CDR1 WSHSY, CDR2 SAAADI. With 0 bases removed from V and 5 bases from J, the gap between germline ends came to 10 bases. DNA for the CDR3: TGCGCCAGCAGTGAGTCTAGTCAGGGGGAGACCCAGTACTTC. Translating gives CASSESSQGETQYF.